These 25 T cell receptor beta chains originate from one sample sequenced in a study of blood T cell repertoires in COVID-19. Sequenced by immunoSEQ multiplex PCR; TCRdb stores in-frame clones only, minus some. Of about 140,000 clones in the sample, about 75% were seen once. Sequenced input: PBMCs or T cells enriched from blood (not recorded which). The receptors here all came from a woman in her fifties or sixties who had recovered from COVID-19.

The V gene is TRBV10-3, the J gene TRBJ1-3; D ambiguous. This CDR3 comprises 13 residues. Trimming shortened V by 9 bases and J by 0 bases, and 9 bases separated the two germline ends. Germline V gene data show CDR1 as ENHRY and CDR2 as SYGVKD. The CDR3: CAISLSSGNTIYF. For the CDR3, the DNA is TGTGCCATAAGCCTTTCCTCTGGAAACACCATATATTTT.

The rearrangement joins TRBV6-5 to TRBJ2-2; D possibly corresponds to TRBD1 (6 bases). The CDR3 contains 15 residues. Germline values: CDR1 MNHEY, CDR2 SVGAGI. Trimming removed 7 bases at V and 0 bases at J, with 12 bases between. CDR3 DNA sequence: TGTGCCAGCAAGTGGACAGACGCGAACACCGGGGAGCTGTTTTTT. Its protein is CASKWTDANTGELFF.

V and J are TRBV6-5 and TRBJ1-2; D is unclear. The CDR3 runs 15 residues. Germline CDR1 MNHEY, CDR2 SVGAGI. Trimming removed 6 bases at V and 0 bases at J, with 14 bases between. The CDR3 reads CASRSSGFPNYGYTF. The DNA of the CDR3 is TGTGCCAGCAGATCCTCGGGGTTCCCTAACTATGGCTACACCTTC.

The chain couples TRBV4-1 to TRBJ1-6, with 7 bases that match TRBD1. Trimming removed 0 bases from V and 3 bases from J; junction bases left unmatched: 5. Germline loops: CDR1 MGHRA, CDR2 YSYEKL. The CDR3 runs to 17 residues. The CDR3 is CASSQDAGQNYNSPLHF. The DNA for the CDR3 is TGCGCCAGCAGCCAAGACGCGGGACAGAACTATAATTCACCCCTCCACTTT.

The genes are TRBV27 and TRBJ2-3; 7 bases map to TRBD2. The CDR3 extends over 16 amino acids. The germline V gene encodes CDR1 MNHEY and CDR2 SMNVEV (reference sequence). The V gene end was trimmed by 9 bases and the J gene end by 5 bases; junction bases not matched to a gene: 17. CDR3 DNA: TGTGCCAGGAGGGGATACAGCGGGGAGGTCTTAGATACGCAGTATTTT. It is translated as CARRGYSGEVLDTQYF.

This clone was seen just once. CDR3 amino acids: CATSRDWGQSYNEQFF. The CDR3 region has the DNA TGTGCCACCAGCAGAGATTGGGGACAGAGCTACAATGAGCAGTTCTTC. The V gene is TRBV15, the J gene TRBJ2-1; 7 bases map to TRBD1. CDR1 and CDR2 from the germline V gene are LNHNV and YYDKDF (reference sequence). The V gene end was trimmed by 0 bases and the J gene end by 3 bases; junction bases not matched to a gene: 5. This CDR3 contains 16 residues.

Only a few counts were recorded for this clone. This chain joins TRBV10-3 and TRBJ2-7; 12 bases are shared with TRBD2. Germline loops: CDR1 ENHRY, CDR2 SYGVKD. V lost 9 bases, J lost 0 bases, and 3 bases stayed unmatched. There are 14 residues in the CDR3. The DNA for the CDR3 is TGTGCCATATCGACTAGCGGGAGCTCCTACGAGCAGTACTTC. Translation gives CAISTSGSSYEQYF.

This sequence joins TRBV2 and TRBJ1-4; D gene ambiguous. V was pared by 4 bases and J by 6 bases, with 12 bases between. CDR1 is SNHLY and CDR2 is FYNNEI in the germline V gene. The CDR3 covers 14 residues. CDR3 sequence (DNA): TGTGCCAGCAGTGGAGGCCCTGCCGATGAAAAACTGTTTTTT. Translation: CASSGGPADEKLFF.

J is TRBJ2-1 and V is TRBV6-5; a weak D match, TRBD2 (6 bases). The CDR3 length is 15 residues. Trimming cost V 2 bases and J 3 bases, with 11 bases left between them. Germline lookup yields CDR1 MNHEY and CDR2 SVGAGI. The CDR3 is CASSYGRSNYNEQFF. In nucleotides, the CDR3 is TGTGCCAGCAGTTACGGGAGGAGCAACTACAATGAGCAGTTCTTC.

This clone was counted once. The chain has TRBV30 and TRBJ1-5; D is perhaps TRBD1 (5 bases). Trimming took off 5 bases at V and 2 bases at J, with 13 bases between the two ends. The CDR3 runs to 14 residues. Germline V CDR1 and CDR2: GTSNPN, SVGIG (reference sequence). The CDR3, as DNA: TGTGCCTGGCGGGGGAAAGGGGGCAATCAGCCCCAGCATTTT. This translates into CAWRGKGGNQPQHF. The full variable domain, with the rest looked up from reference TRBV30 and TRBJ1-5, is SQTIHQWPATLVQPVGSPLSLECTVEGTSNPNLYWYRQAAGRGLQLLFYSVGIGQISSEVPQNLSASRPQDRQFILSSKKLLLSDSGFYLCAWRGKGGNQPQHFGDGTRLSIL.

The genes are TRBV5-1 and TRBJ2-5; 7 bases fit TRBD2. CDR1 SGHRS and CDR2 YFSETQ come from the germline V gene. V shed 5 bases and J 5 bases; nucleotides not matched to a gene: 3. The CDR3 loop spans 12 amino acids. CDR3 nucleotide sequence: TGCGCCAGCAGGGAGGGAGGGGAGACCCAGTACTTC. It encodes CASREGGETQYF.

V and J are TRBV7-2 and TRBJ1-2, with 11 bases aligning to TRBD1. Germline-derived CDR1 and CDR2 are SGHTA and FQGNSA. J was trimmed by 6 bases and V by 5 bases; bases with no gene match: 8. This CDR3 has 15 residues. This chain's CDR3 is CASSARTGGADGYTF. In DNA, the CDR3 is TGTGCCAGCAGCGCAAGGACAGGGGGCGCGGATGGCTACACCTTC.

This clone has only a few counts. The genes are TRBV28 and TRBJ1-6; the D gene is possibly TRBD1 (6 bases). The length of the CDR3 is 14 residues. V was pared by 6 bases and J by 7 bases, with 13 bases between. Germline CDR1 reads MDHEN; CDR2 reads SYDVKM. CDR3 nucleotide sequence: TGTGCCAGCAGCAGGGGAGGGTTGAATTCACCCCTCCACTTT. It encodes CASSRGGLNSPLHF.

The chain carries TRBV12-3 or TRBV12-4 and TRBJ1-2; a possible D gene is TRBD1 (5 bases). V dropped 8 bases and J dropped 9 bases, with 16 bases sitting between them. This CDR3 contains 12 residues. This CDR3 reads CASPDTADRYTF. CDR3 nucleotide sequence: TGTGCCAGCCCGGACACCGCCGATCGCTACACCTTC.

The rearrangement joins TRBV25-1 to TRBJ2-7; maybe TRBD2 (5 bases). This CDR3 contains 14 residues. Germline V lookup: CDR1 MGHDK, CDR2 SYGVNS. The V gene lost 5 bases and the J gene lost 2 bases, with 13 bases spanning the gap. The CDR3: CASSLPGNTYEQYF. The CDR3 coding sequence is TGTGCCAGCAGTCTTCCCGGGAACACCTACGAGCAGTACTTC.

The chain is built from TRBV10-3 and TRBJ2-1, with 8 bases lining up with TRBD1. Per the germline V gene, CDR1 is ENHRY and CDR2 is SYGVKD. The CDR3 length is 16 residues. V gave up 3 bases and J gave up 6 bases; unmatched junction bases: 10. The CDR3 DNA sequence: TGTGCCATCAGTGATCCTCAGACAGGGGTACGCAATGAGCAGTTCTTC. As protein: CAISDPQTGVRNEQFF.

The J gene is TRBJ2-5, the V gene TRBV5-4, with 7 bases fitting TRBD1. In germline, CDR1 is SGHNT, CDR2 YYREEE (reference sequence). This CDR3 comprises 18 residues. Losses at the gene ends were 1 base for V and 1 base for J; bases not matched to a gene: 13. The CDR3 protein is CASSLPFKTGIGQETQYF. The DNA for the CDR3 is TGTGCCAGCAGCTTGCCTTTTAAGACAGGGATAGGCCAAGAGACCCAGTACTTC.

The V and J genes are TRBV7-9 and TRBJ2-5; 9 nucleotides align to TRBD1. CDR1 SEHNR and CDR2 FQNEAQ come from the germline V gene (reference sequence). The CDR3 extends over 14 amino acids. Germline trimming cut 5 bases from V and 3 bases from J; bases unmatched to any gene: 4. The CDR3 DNA reads TGTGCCAGCAGCAAGGACAGGGGTAAAGAGACCCAGTACTTC. It yields the protein CASSKDRGKETQYF.

This chain joins TRBV2 and TRBJ2-5; 9 nucleotides line up with TRBD1. V lost 4 bases to trimming and J lost 5 bases; unmatched junction nucleotides: 11. Germline V gives CDR1 SNHLY, CDR2 FYNNEI. CDR3 length: 16 residues. The CDR3 sequence is CASSAPLGTGWETQYF. The DNA of the CDR3 is TGTGCCAGCAGTGCACCGCTTGGGACAGGGTGGGAGACCCAGTACTTC.

The V and J genes are TRBV9 and TRBJ2-6; TRBD1 matches at 10 bases. Germline trimming cut 3 bases from V and 2 bases from J; bases unmatched to any gene: 8. This CDR3 spans 18 amino acids. Germline V CDR1 and CDR2: SGDLS, YYNGEE. CDR3 in amino acids: CASSAQGTGAAGANVLTF. The CDR3 nucleotides read TGTGCCAGCAGCGCACAAGGGACAGGGGCAGCTGGGGCCAACGTCCTGACTTTC.

V usage is TRBV9 and J usage is TRBJ2-5; TRBD2 aligns across 16 bases. This CDR3 region has 19 residues. The J segment lost 4 bases and the V segment lost 0 bases, leaving 9 bases of the junction unmatched. Per germline, CDR1 SGDLS and CDR2 YYNGEE. The CDR3 bases are TGTGCCAGCAGCGTAGGCCCGGGGACTAGCGGGGGGGCGGGAGAGACCCAGTACTTC. Protein: CASSVGPGTSGGAGETQYF.

The chain couples TRBV3-1 (or the pseudogene TRBV3-2) to TRBJ2-1, with D uncertain. From germline, CDR1 is LGHDT and CDR2 YNNKEL (reference sequence). The CDR3 runs to 16 residues. The V end was cut by 4 bases, the J end by 0 bases, with 13 bases between. Here the CDR3 reads CASSPYTASSYNEQFF. The CDR3 nucleotides read TGTGCCAGCAGCCCGTATACCGCTAGCTCCTACAATGAGCAGTTCTTC.

This chain links TRBV3-1 (or the pseudogene TRBV3-2) with TRBJ2-2; a weak D match, TRBD1 (6 bases). Germline V gene lookup returns CDR1 LGHDT and CDR2 YNNKEL (reference sequence). V was clipped by 1 base and J by 6 bases, with 18 bases between them. The CDR3 covers 17 residues. This chain's CDR3 is CASSQVGSQGSAGELFF. In DNA, the CDR3 is TGTGCCAGCAGCCAAGTGGGGTCGCAGGGGTCGGCCGGGGAGCTGTTTTTT.

The V call is TRBV28, the J call TRBJ2-1, with 10 bases identical to TRBD2. The germline V gene has CDR1 MDHEN and CDR2 SYDVKM. V shed 4 bases and J 4 bases; nucleotides not matched to a gene: 4. CDR3 length: 15 amino acids. The chain's CDR3 is CASSSSGRRYNEQFF. In nucleotides, the CDR3 is TGTGCCAGCAGTTCTAGCGGGAGACGGTACAATGAGCAGTTCTTC. Full variable domain (rest looked up from reference TRBV28 and TRBJ2-1): DVKVTQSSRYLVKRTGEKVFLECVQDMDHENMFWYRQDPGLGLRLIYFSYDVKMKEKGDIPEGYSVSREKKERFSLILESASTNQTSMYLCASSSSGRRYNEQFFGPGTRLTVL.

The J gene is TRBJ1-1, the V gene TRBV12-3 or TRBV12-4, with D hard to call. CDR3 length: 13 residues. The V end lost 3 bases, the J end lost 0 bases, and 5 bases lay between the germline ends. CDR3 residues: CASSFYLNTEAFF. CDR3 nucleotide sequence: TGTGCCAGCAGTTTTTATCTGAACACTGAAGCTTTCTTT.